This T cell receptor (beta chain) was identified in a study of beta chain features in type 1 diabetes (dated by TCRdb to between 2018 and 2020). As for the study more broadly: Mean age, gender distribution, total cell number and subset yield were not different between patients and healthy donors. Whereas all 28 donors provided naive and central memory subsets, regulatory and stem cell-like memory subsets were isolated from just 8 patients and about 8 healthy donors. A total of 100 million to 140 million sorted cells were examined across all samples, and the number of cells per subset was strongly correlated with RNA yield. The study compared the TCRB repertoires of sorted circulating CD4+ T cell subsets in recently diagnosed type 1 diabetes patients with those in matched healthy donors. The research as a whole found: Only small numbers of individuals were included in the HLA sub-analyses, which left unresolved whether HLA type had any influence on TCRB rearrangement. Sequencing cDNA rather than genomic DNA could over-represent highly expressing activated cells, although activation and CD3 levels did not differ between groups. At VDJ recombination sites, type 1 diabetes patients had fewer insertions and more deleted nucleotides, which implies abnormalities in thymic rearrangement. Type 1 diabetes patients showed a moderate but significant shortening of TCRB CDR3 length in all four CD4+ subsets. The naive, central memory and regulatory TCRB repertoires appeared to resemble one another more closely among patients than among healthy donors. Shorter templates might be favored by PCR, yet because patient and control samples were amplified and corrected together, any such skew would affect both groups equally.

Each donor gave one peripheral blood draw, averaging approximately 120 mL, which was collected into heparinised tubes. A BD FACSAria II and a panel including CD45RO, CCR7, CD25, CD127, CD95 and CD27 were used to sort naive, central memory, regulatory and stem cell-like memory CD4+ T cells. A purity above 98% was achieved for all sorted populations. PBMCs were isolated immediately by Lymphoprep density gradient centrifugation and stained directly without culture. So that batch effects would be minimized, each experiment stained and sorted samples in pairs, pairing one healthy donor with one patient. This clone was recorded a few times. Its antigen is currently not known. The input lacks base qualities; no much larger clone sits a single base away. All of the isolated RNA was reverse transcribed with the High Capacity cDNA Reverse Transcription Kit, so expressed TCRB transcripts were sequenced. Deep immunoSEQ sequencing was performed on naive, central memory and regulatory T cell samples, with an average of around 3.5 million total reads per sample. After sorted cells were lysed in RLT buffer, RNA was extracted with DNase-treated RNeasy Micro or Mini kits, with the choice depending on cell number. To prevent cross-contamination, every cell subset was processed on its own, while patient and healthy donor samples were processed together. Using the immunoSEQ multiplex PCR, TCRB sequences were amplified from cDNA into 87-bp fragments spanning the CDR3 region. The amplicons were sequenced using the Illumina HiSeq platform. The original pipeline was this. Synthetic template baselines were used to correct PCR bias computationally, reads within Hamming distance 2 were collapsed, and singletons that could not be merged were discarded. Reads were aligned to IMGT to assign V, D and J genes, CDR3 length, and insertions or deletions at six rearrangement sites. Within each subset, clonotype counts were normalized to sorted cell number, and only after that were true diversity and Gini coefficients computed with the tcR R package. Repertoire sharing was quantified using the overlap coefficient calculated on TCRB nucleotide sequences. As a proxy for the pre-selection repertoire, out-of-frame TCRB sequences from naive cells were analyzed. TCRdb re-hosts the immuneACCESS table, in-frame sequences only. Its copies lack some clones; in the studies checked, an unresolved V gene accounts for under half of them, and the cause for the rest is not known. That table gives V, J and clone size, and the DNA gave D and trimming. This sample comprises 600,000 to 750,000 clones, over 10% of them detected only once. The top ten hold more than 0.1% of the sample.

CDR1 SQVTM and CDR2 ANQGSEA are derived from the germline V gene. The CDR3 holds 15 amino acids from the cysteine to the phenylalanine. The entry retains the CDR3 DNA only, 45 bases that are in frame from base 1. The germline ends are 19 bases apart after V is trimmed by 7 bases and J by 1 base. The chain is encoded by TRBV29-1 joined to TRBJ1-2; the D gene identity is not certain. The sequence was obtained from a man between 25 and 39 years old with type 1 diabetes. Input material: naive CD4+ T cells from blood. The cell subset or site tag for this specimen amounts to: true naive CD4+ T cells. The DNA is TGCAGCGCTGGACCGTGGCAGCCGAATAACTATGGCTACACCTTC. Translated, this gives CSAGPWQPNNYGYTF.